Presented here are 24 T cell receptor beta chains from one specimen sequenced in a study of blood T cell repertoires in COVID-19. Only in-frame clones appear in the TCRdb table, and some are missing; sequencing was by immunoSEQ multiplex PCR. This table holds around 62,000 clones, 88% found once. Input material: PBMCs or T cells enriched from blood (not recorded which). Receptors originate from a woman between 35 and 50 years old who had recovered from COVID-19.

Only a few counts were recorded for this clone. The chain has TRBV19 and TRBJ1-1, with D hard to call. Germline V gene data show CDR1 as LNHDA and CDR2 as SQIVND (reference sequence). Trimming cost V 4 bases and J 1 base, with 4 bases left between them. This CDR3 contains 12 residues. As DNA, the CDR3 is TGTGCCAGTAGTAGACAGAACACTGAAGCTTTCTTT. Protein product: CASSRQNTEAFF.

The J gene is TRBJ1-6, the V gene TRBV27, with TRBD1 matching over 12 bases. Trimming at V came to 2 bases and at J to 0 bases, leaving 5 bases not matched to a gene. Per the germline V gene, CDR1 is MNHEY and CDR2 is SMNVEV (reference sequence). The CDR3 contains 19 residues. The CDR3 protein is CASSLRPGQGASYNSPLHF. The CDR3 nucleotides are TGTGCCAGCAGTTTAAGACCGGGACAGGGGGCCTCCTATAATTCACCCCTCCACTTT.

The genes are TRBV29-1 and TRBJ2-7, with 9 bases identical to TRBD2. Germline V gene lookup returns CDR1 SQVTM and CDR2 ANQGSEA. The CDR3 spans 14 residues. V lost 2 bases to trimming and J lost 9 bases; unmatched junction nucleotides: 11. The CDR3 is CSVEHSGGPFGQYF. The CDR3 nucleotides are TGCAGCGTTGAACATAGCGGGGGACCCTTCGGGCAGTACTTC.

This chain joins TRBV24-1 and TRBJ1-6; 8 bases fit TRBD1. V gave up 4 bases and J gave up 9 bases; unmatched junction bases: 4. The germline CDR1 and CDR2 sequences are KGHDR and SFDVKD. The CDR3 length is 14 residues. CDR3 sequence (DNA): TGTGCCACCAGTGACAGACAGGGGAGTTCACCCCTCCACTTT. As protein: CATSDRQGSSPLHF.

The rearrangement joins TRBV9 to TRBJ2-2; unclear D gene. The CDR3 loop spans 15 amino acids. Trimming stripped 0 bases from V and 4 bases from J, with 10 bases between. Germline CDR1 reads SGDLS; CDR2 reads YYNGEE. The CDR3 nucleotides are TGTGCCAGCAGCGTAGGCGGCAGCACCACCGGGGAGCTGTTTTTT. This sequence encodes CASSVGGSTTGELFF.

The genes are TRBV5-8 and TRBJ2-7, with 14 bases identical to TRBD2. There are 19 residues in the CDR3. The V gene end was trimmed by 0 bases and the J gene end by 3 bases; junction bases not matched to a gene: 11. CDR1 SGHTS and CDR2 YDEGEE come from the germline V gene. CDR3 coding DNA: TGTGCCAGCAGCTTGGTCTGGGGACTAGCGGGGGCCTCGAACTACGAGCAGTACTTC. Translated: CASSLVWGLAGASNYEQYF. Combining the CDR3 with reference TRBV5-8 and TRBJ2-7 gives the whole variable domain EAGVTQSPTHLIKTRGQQATLRCSPISGHTSVYWYQQALGLGLQFLLWYDEGEERNRGNFPPRFSGRQFPNYSSELNVNALELEDSALYLCASSLVWGLAGASNYEQYFGPGTRLTVT.

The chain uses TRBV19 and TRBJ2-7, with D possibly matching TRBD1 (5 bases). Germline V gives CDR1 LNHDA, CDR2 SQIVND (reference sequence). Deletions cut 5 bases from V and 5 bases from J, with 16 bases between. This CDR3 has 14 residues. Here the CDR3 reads CASSVNRIRHEQYF. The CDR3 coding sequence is TGTGCCAGTAGTGTAAACAGGATTCGCCACGAGCAGTACTTC.

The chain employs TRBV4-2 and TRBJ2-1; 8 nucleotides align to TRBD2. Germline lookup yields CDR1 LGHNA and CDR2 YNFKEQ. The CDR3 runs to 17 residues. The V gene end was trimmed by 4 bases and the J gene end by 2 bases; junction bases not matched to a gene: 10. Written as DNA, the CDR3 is TGTGCCAGCAGCCCAGCACAGAGCGGGGGCACCTACAATGAGCAGTTCTTC. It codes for CASSPAQSGGTYNEQFF.

CDR3 in amino acids: CASSLGAPQPQHF. The CDR3 DNA reads TGTGCCAGCAGCTTGGGGGCCCCTCAGCCCCAGCATTTT. The V and J genes are TRBV7-2 and TRBJ1-5; maybe TRBD1 (6 bases). Trimming shortened V by 3 bases and J by 6 bases, and 9 bases separated the two germline ends. The length of the CDR3 is 13 residues. Germline V gene lookup returns CDR1 SGHTA and CDR2 FQGNSA.

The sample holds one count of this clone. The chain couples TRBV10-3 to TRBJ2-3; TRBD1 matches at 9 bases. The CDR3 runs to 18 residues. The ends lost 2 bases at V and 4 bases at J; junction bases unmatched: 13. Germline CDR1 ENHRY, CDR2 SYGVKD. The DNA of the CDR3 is TGTGCCATCAGTGAGACCCACGGGACAGGGAGGACCCCAGATACGCAGTATTTT. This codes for CAISETHGTGRTPDTQYF.

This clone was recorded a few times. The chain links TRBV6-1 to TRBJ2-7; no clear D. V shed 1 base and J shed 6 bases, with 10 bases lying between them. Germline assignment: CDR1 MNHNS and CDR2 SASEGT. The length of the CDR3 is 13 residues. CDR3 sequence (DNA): TGTGCCAGCAGTGAAGATGTAGCTTCCGAGCAGTACTTC. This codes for CASSEDVASEQYF.

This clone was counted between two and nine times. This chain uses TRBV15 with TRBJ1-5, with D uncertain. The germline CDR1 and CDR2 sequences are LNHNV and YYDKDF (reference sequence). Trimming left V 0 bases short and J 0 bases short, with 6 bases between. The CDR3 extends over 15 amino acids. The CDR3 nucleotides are TGTGCCACCAGCAGAGATCGGTATAGCAATCAGCCCCAGCATTTT. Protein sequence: CATSRDRYSNQPQHF. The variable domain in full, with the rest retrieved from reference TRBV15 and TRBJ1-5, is DAMVIQNPRYQVTQFGKPVTLSCSQTLNHNVMYWYQQKSSQAPKLLFHYYDKDFNNEADTPDNFQSRRPNTSFCFLDIRSPGLGDTAMYLCATSRDRYSNQPQHFGDGTRLSIL.

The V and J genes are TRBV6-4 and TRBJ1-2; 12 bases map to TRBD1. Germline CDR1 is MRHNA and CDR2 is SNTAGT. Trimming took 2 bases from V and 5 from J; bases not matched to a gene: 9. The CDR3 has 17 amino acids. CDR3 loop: CASSDRDRGLPGYGYTF. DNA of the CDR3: TGTGCCAGCAGTGACCGGGACAGGGGGCTCCCTGGGTATGGCTACACCTTC.

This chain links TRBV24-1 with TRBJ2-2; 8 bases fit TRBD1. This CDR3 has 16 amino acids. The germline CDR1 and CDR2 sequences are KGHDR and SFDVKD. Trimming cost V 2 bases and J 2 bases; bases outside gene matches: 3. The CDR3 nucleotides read TGTGCCACCAGTGATTCCGGACAGGGTAACACCGGGGAGCTGTTTTTT. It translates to CATSDSGQGNTGELFF.

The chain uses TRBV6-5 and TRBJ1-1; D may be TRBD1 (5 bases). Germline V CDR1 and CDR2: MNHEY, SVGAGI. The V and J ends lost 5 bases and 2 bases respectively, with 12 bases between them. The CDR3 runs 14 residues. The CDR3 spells CASSHDRSNTEAFF. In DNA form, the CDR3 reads TGTGCCAGCAGTCATGACAGATCTAACACTGAAGCTTTCTTT.

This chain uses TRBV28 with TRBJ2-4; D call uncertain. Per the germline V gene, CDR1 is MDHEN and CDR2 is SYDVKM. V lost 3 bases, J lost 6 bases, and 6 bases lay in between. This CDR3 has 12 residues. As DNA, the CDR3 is TGTGCCAGCAGTTTTTACACAAACATTCAGTACTTC. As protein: CASSFYTNIQYF.

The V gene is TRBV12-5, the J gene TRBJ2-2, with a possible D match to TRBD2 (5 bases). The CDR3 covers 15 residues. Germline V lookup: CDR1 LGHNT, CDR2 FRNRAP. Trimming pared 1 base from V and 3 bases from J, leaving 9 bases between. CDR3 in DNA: TGTGCTAGTGGTTTGGGAGGGTTCGACACCGGGGAGCTGTTTTTT. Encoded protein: CASGLGGFDTGELFF.

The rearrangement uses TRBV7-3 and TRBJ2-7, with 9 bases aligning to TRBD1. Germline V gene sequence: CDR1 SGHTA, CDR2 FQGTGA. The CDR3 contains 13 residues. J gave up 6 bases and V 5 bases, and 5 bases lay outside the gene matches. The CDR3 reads CASSPGTGREQYF. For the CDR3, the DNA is TGTGCCAGCAGCCCCGGGACAGGGCGCGAGCAGTACTTC.

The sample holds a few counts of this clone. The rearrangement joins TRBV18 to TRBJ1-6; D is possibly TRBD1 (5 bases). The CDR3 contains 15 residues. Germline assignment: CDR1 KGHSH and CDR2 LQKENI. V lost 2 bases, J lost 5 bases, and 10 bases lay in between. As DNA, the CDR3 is TGTGCCAGCTCACCAGGGGGAGGCCATAATTCACCCCTCCACTTT. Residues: CASSPGGGHNSPLHF.

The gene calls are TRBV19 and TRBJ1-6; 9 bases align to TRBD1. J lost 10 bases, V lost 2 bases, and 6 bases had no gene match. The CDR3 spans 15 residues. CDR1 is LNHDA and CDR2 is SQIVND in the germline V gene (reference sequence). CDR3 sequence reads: CASSISQGAKSPLHF. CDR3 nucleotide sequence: TGTGCCAGTAGTATATCACAGGGGGCGAAATCACCCCTCCACTTT.

The DNA for the CDR3 is TGTGCCAGCAGCCCAACAGGGAATGAGCAGTTCTTC. Translated, it gives CASSPTGNEQFF. V usage is TRBV11-2 and J usage is TRBJ2-1; possible D gene TRBD1, 6 bases. V was cut by 5 bases and J by 7 bases, with 9 bases left in between. CDR3 length equals 12 residues. Germline lookup yields CDR1 SGHAT and CDR2 FQNNGV. The full variable domain, rest sourced from reference TRBV11-2 and TRBJ2-1, is EAGVAQSPRYKIIEKRQSVAFWCNPISGHATLYWYQQILGQGPKLLIQFQNNGVVDDSQLPKDRFSAERLKGVDSTLKIQPAKLEDSAVYLCASSPTGNEQFFGPGTRLTVL.

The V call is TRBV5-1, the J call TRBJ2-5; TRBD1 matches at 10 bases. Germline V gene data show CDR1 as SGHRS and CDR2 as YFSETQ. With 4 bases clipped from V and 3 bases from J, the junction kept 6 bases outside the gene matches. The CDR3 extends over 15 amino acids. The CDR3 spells CASSARDRGEETQYF. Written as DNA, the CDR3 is TGCGCCAGCAGCGCCCGGGACAGGGGAGAAGAGACCCAGTACTTC.

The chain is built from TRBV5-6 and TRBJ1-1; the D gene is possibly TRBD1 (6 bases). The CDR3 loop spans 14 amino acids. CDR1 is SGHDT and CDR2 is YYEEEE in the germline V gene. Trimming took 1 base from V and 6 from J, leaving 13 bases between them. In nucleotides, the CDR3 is TGTGCCAGCAGCTTGAACAGGGTTTTCGCTGAAGCTTTCTTT. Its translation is CASSLNRVFAEAFF.

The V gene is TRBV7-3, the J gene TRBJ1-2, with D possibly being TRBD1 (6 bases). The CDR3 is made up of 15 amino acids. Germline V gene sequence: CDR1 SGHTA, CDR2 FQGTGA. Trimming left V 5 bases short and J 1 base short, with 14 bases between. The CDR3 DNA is TGTGCCAGCAGCCCGGATGGACAGAATAACTATGGCTACACCTTC. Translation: CASSPDGQNNYGYTF.